This T cell receptor (beta chain) was captured by sequencing in a study of blood T cell repertoires in COVID-19. The assay was immunoSEQ multiplex PCR, and TCRdb's table has in-frame clones only and misses some. The sample contains roughly 170,000 clones, about 86% of which appear only once. The CDR3 contains 13 residues. Trimming left V 6 bases short and J 7 bases short, with 13 bases between. Germline V gene data show CDR1 as SQVTM and CDR2 as ANQGSEA. Sequenced: peripheral blood. The clonotype comes from a woman aged 18-29 years who had recovered from COVID-19. The chain joins TRBV29-1 to TRBJ1-6, with D possibly TRBD1 on 5 matching bases. The CDR3, as DNA: TGCAGCGTGAGTCAGGACATCAATTCACCCCTCCACTTT. It codes for CSVSQDINSPLHF.